This is a list of T cell receptor beta chains from one sample in a study of blood T cell repertoires in COVID-19. TCRdb keeps only in-frame clones here, not all; method: immunoSEQ multiplex PCR. The table has roughly 320,000 clones, roughly 85% seen once; the top ten hold 7.2%. The sequencing sample was made of peripheral blood. The source of these receptors is a human donor in a cohort sampled during active COVID-19. The CDR3 runs from the conserved cysteine through the conserved F or W. The D gene is left open where the match is weak. Not every row has a clone size; where given, it reads once, few, many or a size class.

D	V	size	J	DNA	CDR3
NA	TRBV7-9	NA	TRBJ1-1	TGTGCCAGCAGCCTACGGTCCAATGAAGCTTTCTTT	CASSLRSNEAFF
NA	TRBV12-3/TRBV12-4	once	TRBJ1-1	TGTGCCAGCAGTTTAGCCGAGAAAGCTTTCTTT	CASSLAEKAFF
NA	TRBV24-1	few	TRBJ1-1	TGTGCCACCAGTGGCTTTGGCCTGAACACTGAAGCTTTCTTT	CATSGFGLNTEAFF
NA	TRBV5-1	NA	TRBJ1-2	TGCGCCAGCAGCTTGGGGGGCGCTAACTATGGCTACACCTTC	CASSLGGANYGYTF
TRBD1	TRBV6-5	NA	TRBJ2-7	TGTGCCAGCAGTTACTCCGGACAGGGGGCCCTCTACGAGCAGTACTTC	CASSYSGQGALYEQYF
NA	TRBV6-5	NA	TRBJ1-1	TGTGCCAGCAGCCGCGGGAGGGGAGCTTTCTTT	CASSRGRGAFF
NA	TRBV7-9	once	TRBJ1-1	TGTGCCAGCAGCCCACCTTCCGGGCATGGGGGGACTTTCTTT	CASSPPSGHGGTFF
NA	TRBV3-1/TRBV3-2	NA	TRBJ2-2	TGTGCCAGCAGCCAGTTCTTGCGGGGCTCCGGGGAGCTGTTTTTT	CASSQFLRGSGELFF
NA	TRBV4-2	NA	TRBJ2-7	TGTGCCAGCAGCCAAGCATCCACAGTTTCCTACGAGCAGTACTTC	CASSQASTVSYEQYF
NA	TRBV12-1	NA	TRBJ2-7	TGTGCCAGCAGCTTACACGCGGGGTTCTCCTACGAGCAGTACTTC	CASSLHAGFSYEQYF
TRBD1	TRBV19	NA	TRBJ2-7	TGTGCCAGTAGTGGAGACAGGGTGGCCGAGCAGTACTTC	CASSGDRVAEQYF
TRBD1	TRBV27	NA	TRBJ1-2	TGTGCCAGCAGTTTATTGGGGACAGGGGCCGGCTACACCTTC	CASSLLGTGAGYTF
NA	TRBV5-1	NA	TRBJ2-5	TGCGCCAGCAGCTCGGGCGGGACTTTAGAGACCCAGTACTTC	CASSSGGTLETQYF
NA	TRBV5-1	few	TRBJ1-3	TGCGCCAGCAGCTTGGAAAAACTAGGCCCCTCTGGAAACACCATATATTTT	CASSLEKLGPSGNTIYF
NA	TRBV20-1	NA	TRBJ2-5	TGCAGTGCCATCAAGCGGGAGACCCAGTACTTC	CSAIKRETQYF
NA	TRBV6-5	NA	TRBJ2-3	TGTGCCAGCAGTTCAGTATCCAGGGGTACGCAGTATTTT	CASSSVSRGTQYF
NA	TRBV5-1	once	TRBJ1-5	TGCGCCAGCATAAAACACAATCAGCCCCAGCATTTT	CASIKHNQPQHF
NA	TRBV12-3/TRBV12-4	once	TRBJ2-7	TGTGCCAGCAGTTTTCAGAGGGTCAACGAGCAGTACTTC	CASSFQRVNEQYF
TRBD1	TRBV12-3/TRBV12-4	few	TRBJ1-2	TGTGCCAGCAGTTTCCGGGACAGGGGTGGCTACACCTTC	CASSFRDRGGYTF
NA	TRBV9	NA	TRBJ1-6	TGTGCCAGCAGCGTAGGGGGGCGTTCACCCCTCCACTTT	CASSVGGRSPLHF
TRBD1	TRBV2	NA	TRBJ1-1	TGTGCCAGCAGTGTAGGACAGGGGTTAAGGATCACTGAAGCTTTCTTT	CASSVGQGLRITEAFF
TRBD1	TRBV7-2	many	TRBJ2-7	TGTGCCAGCAGCTCCTTAGGAGCGCAGGGGGCGGGGGAGCAGTACTTC	CASSSLGAQGAGEQYF
NA	TRBV30	NA	TRBJ2-3	TGTGCCTGGACGACAGGTCGTGGAGATACGCAGTATTTT	CAWTTGRGDTQYF
NA	TRBV10-1	few	TRBJ1-1	TGCGCCAGCAGTGATGACATTGAAGCTTTCTTT	CASSDDIEAFF